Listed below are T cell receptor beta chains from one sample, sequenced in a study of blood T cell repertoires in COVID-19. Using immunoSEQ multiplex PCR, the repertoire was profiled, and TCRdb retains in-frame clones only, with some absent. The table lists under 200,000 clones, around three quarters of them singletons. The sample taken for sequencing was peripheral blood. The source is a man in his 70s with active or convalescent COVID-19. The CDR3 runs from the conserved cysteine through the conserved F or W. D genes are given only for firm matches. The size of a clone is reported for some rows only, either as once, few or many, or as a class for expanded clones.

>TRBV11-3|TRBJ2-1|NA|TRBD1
TGTGCCAGCAGCTTAGGGGGGGACAGGGGCTATGAGCAGTTCTTC
CASSLGGDRGYEQFF
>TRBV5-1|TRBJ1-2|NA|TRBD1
TGCGCCAGCAGCTTGAGTGACAGGGATGGCTACACCTTC
CASSLSDRDGYTF
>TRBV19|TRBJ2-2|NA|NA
TGTGCCAGTAGTCCGCGGACAGATCGCACCGGGGAGCTGTTTTTT
CASSPRTDRTGELFF
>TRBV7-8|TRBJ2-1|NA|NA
TGTGCCAGCGGGGGCCCCACGGGCGATGAGCAGTTCTTC
CASGGPTGDEQFF
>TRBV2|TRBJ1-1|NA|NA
TGTGCCAGCTACGGGGGGCAAGTGTCTGAAGCTTTCTTT
CASYGGQVSEAFF
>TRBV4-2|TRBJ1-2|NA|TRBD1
TGTGCCAGCAGCCAGCCACCGGGACAGGGGGCGTTTGGCTACACCTTC
CASSQPPGQGAFGYTF
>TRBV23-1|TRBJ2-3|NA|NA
TGCGCCATCCCGAAAGCCCCCAGGACAGATACGCAGTATTTT
CAIPKAPRTDTQYF
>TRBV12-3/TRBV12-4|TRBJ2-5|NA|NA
TGTGCCAGCAGTTTTTACCAGGAGACCCAGTACTTC
CASSFYQETQYF
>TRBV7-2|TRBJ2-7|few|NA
TGTGCCAGCAGCTTAGGCGGTAGCGGTCCCTACGAGCAGTACTTC
CASSLGGSGPYEQYF
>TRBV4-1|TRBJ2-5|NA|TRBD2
TGCGCCAGCAGCCGCCAAGGGATCAGCGGGATACAAGAGACCCAGTACTTC
CASSRQGISGIQETQYF
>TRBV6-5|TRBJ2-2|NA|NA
TGTGCCAGCACCCCGGGGAACCTGAACACCGGGGAGCTGTTTTTT
CASTPGNLNTGELFF
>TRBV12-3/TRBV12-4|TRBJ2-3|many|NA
TGTGCCAGCAGTTTCGGAGATACGCAGTATTTT
CASSFGDTQYF
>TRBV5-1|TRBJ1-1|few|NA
TGCGCCAGCAGCTTTCAGGGCGAGAACACTGAAGCTTTCTTT
CASSFQGENTEAFF
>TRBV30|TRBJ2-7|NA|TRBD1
TGTGCCTGGAGTAAGGGACAGGCCTTCCACGAGCAGTACTTC
CAWSKGQAFHEQYF
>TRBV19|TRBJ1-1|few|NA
TGTGCCAGTAGCAACGACAGATTCTCTGAAGCTTTCTTT
CASSNDRFSEAFF
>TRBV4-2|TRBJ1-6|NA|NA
TGTGCCAGCAGCCAAGACGGGGGACGGAGCGATAATTCACCCCTCCACTTT
CASSQDGGRSDNSPLHF
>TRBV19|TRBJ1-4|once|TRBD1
TGTGCCAGTAGTACCCGACAGGGCCCTGAAAAACTGTTTTTT
CASSTRQGPEKLFF
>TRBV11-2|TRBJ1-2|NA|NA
TGTGCCAGCAGCTTAGACCAGGGCCCCGGTGGCTACACCTTC
CASSLDQGPGGYTF
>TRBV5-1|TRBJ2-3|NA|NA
TGCGCCAGCAGCTTGGTACCCTCAAGAGGAATGAATACGCAGTATTTT
CASSLVPSRGMNTQYF
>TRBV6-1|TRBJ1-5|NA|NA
TGTGCCAGCAGTGAACAGGTTCGTGATCAGCCCCAGCATTTT
CASSEQVRDQPQHF
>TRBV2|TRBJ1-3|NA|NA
TGTGCCAGCAGTGAAGCAGGACAGCCGCGGAACACCATATATTTT
CASSEAGQPRNTIYF
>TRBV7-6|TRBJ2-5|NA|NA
TGTGCCAGCAGCCTCCGGTCTTCGGCTAGCCGGGAGACCCAGTACTTC
CASSLRSSASRETQYF
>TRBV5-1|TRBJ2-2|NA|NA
TGCGCCAGCAGCCGGGACACGAACACCGGGGAGCTGTTTTTT
CASSRDTNTGELFF
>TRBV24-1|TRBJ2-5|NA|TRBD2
TGTGCCACCAGTGAGGGGGGGACTAGGGGCACTCAAGAGACCCAGTACTTC
CATSEGGTRGTQETQYF
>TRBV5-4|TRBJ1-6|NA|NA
TGTGCCAGCACCAAGGGGGGGTATAATTCACCCCTCCACTTT
CASTKGGYNSPLHF
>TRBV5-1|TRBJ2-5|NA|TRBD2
TGCGCCAGCAGCTTGGGACTAGCGGGAGGGGCGGGAGAGACCCAGTACTTC
CASSLGLAGGAGETQYF
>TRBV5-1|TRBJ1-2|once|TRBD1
TGCGCCAGCAGCTCCGGACAGGGGGCAGCGCACCGCTATGGCTACACCTTC
CASSSGQGAAHRYGYTF
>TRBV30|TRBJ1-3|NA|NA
TGTGCCTGGAGTACACTGGGACTCTCTGGAAACACCATATATTTT
CAWSTLGLSGNTIYF
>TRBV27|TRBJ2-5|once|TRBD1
TGTGCCAGCGGACCCAGGGGGGAGACCCAGTACTTC
CASGPRGETQYF
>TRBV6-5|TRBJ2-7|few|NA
TGTGCCAGCAGTTATTTGGGCAGGGGGGCTTTCCACGAGCAGTACTTC
CASSYLGRGAFHEQYF
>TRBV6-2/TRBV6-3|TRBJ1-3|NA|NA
TGTGCCAGCAGCCCCCCCGGGACACGGTCTGGAAACACCATATATTTT
CASSPPGTRSGNTIYF
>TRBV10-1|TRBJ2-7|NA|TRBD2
TGCGCCAGCAGTGGCGGGACTACCCAGCTAAACGAGCAGTACTTC
CASSGGTTQLNEQYF
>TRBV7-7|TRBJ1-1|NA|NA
TGTGCTAGCAGCTTCAGTCTGAACACTGAAGCTTTCTTT
CASSFSLNTEAFF
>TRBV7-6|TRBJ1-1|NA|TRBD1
TGTGCCAGCAGACGGACAGGGAGGGACACTGAAGCTTTCTTT
CASRRTGRDTEAFF
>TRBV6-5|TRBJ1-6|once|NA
TGTGCCAGCAGTTATTCCGGGTCCTCGCCCCTCCACTTT
CASSYSGSSPLHF
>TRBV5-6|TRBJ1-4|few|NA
TGTGCCAGCAGCTTGGGGGCAGGTGGTGAAAAACTGTTTTTT
CASSLGAGGEKLFF
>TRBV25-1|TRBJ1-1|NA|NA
TGTGCCAGCAGTGAATCTATGGACATAGAAGCTTTCTTT
CASSESMDIEAFF
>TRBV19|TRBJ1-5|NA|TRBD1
TGTGCCAGTAGTCTTCCGGGACAGGGAGGTCAGCCCCAGCATTTT
CASSLPGQGGQPQHF